One sample yielded the 3 T cell receptor beta chains listed below, sequenced in a study of blood T cell repertoires in COVID-19 (dated by TCRdb to the early 2020s). The method behind the library was the immunoSEQ multiplex PCR assay. TCRdb obtained this table from immuneACCESS and retained in-frame rearrangements with V and J assigned. These tables miss some clones; where compared with another copy, unresolved V genes account for less than half of the shortfall, and the remainder is unexplained. The sample includes fewer than 400,000 clones, with 85% observed a single time. The biggest ten clones account for about 2% of the sample. Sample: PBMCs or T cells enriched from blood (not recorded which). These receptors came from a woman aged 30 to 39 who had been exposed to COVID-19.

V gene TRBV9 combines with J gene TRBJ1-1; D is possibly TRBD1 (5 bases). Germline assignment: CDR1 SGDLS and CDR2 YYNGEE. Between the trimmed V and J ends, which lost 6 bases and 3 bases, there was a span of 18 bases. This CDR3 comprises 15 residues. Written as DNA, the CDR3 is TGTGCCAGCACCCCGATGGGGGGGAGCGACACTGAAGCTTTCTTT. The encoded protein is CASTPMGGSDTEAFF.

Only one count was recorded for this clone. The chain has TRBV28 and TRBJ1-5; the D gene is possibly TRBD1 (5 bases). Germline assignment: CDR1 MDHEN and CDR2 SYDVKM. CDR3 size: 16 residues. Trimming shortened V by 1 base and J by 1 base, and 11 bases separated the two germline ends. The CDR3 sequence is CASSLFFGQSNQPQHF. CDR3 nucleotides: TGTGCCAGCAGTTTATTTTTTGGACAAAGCAATCAGCCCCAGCATTTT.

The J gene is TRBJ2-2, the V gene TRBV5-4, with 11 bases matching TRBD2. The CDR3 consists of 16 residues. Germline-derived CDR1 and CDR2 are SGHNT and YYREEE (reference sequence). Trimming took 3 bases from V and 6 from J; bases not matched to a gene: 7. The CDR3 is CASSSTSGGGSGELFF. The CDR3 coding sequence is TGTGCCAGCAGCTCCACTAGCGGGGGTGGCTCCGGGGAGCTGTTTTTT.